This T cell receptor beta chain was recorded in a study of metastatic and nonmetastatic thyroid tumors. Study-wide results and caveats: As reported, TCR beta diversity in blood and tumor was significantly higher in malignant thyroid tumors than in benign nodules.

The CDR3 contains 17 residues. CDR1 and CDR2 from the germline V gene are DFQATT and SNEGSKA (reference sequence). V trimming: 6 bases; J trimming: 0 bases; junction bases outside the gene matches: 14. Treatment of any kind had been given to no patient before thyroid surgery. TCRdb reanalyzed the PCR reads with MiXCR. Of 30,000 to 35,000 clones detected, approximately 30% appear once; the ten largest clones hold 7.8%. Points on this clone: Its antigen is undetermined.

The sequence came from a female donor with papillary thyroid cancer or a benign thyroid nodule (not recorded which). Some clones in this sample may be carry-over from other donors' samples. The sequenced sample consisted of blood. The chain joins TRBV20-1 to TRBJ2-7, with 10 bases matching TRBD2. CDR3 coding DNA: TGCAGTGCCCCCTCGGGTGGCCTAGCGGGAGCCTCCTACGAGCAGTACTTC. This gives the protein CSAPSGGLAGASYEQYF.